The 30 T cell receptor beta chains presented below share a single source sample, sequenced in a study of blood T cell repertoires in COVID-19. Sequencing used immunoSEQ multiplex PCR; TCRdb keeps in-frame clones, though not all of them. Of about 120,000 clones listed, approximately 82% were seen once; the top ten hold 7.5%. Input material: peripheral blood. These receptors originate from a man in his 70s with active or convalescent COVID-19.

CDR3 in DNA: TGTGCCAGCAAGCCTGGACTAGCAGGGAACAATGAGCAGTTCTTC. Protein sequence: CASKPGLAGNNEQFF. The V and J genes are TRBV6-5 and TRBJ2-1, with 8 bases that match TRBD2. Germline CDR1 MNHEY, CDR2 SVGAGI. Trimming removed 7 bases from V and 5 bases from J; junction bases left unmatched: 10. This CDR3 has 15 residues.

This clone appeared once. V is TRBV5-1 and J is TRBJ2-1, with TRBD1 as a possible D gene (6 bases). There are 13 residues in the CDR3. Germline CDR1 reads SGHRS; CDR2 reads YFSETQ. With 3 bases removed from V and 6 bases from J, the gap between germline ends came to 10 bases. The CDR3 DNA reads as TGCGCCAGCAGCTCCGGGACACCCAATGAGCAGTTCTTC. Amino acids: CASSSGTPNEQFF.

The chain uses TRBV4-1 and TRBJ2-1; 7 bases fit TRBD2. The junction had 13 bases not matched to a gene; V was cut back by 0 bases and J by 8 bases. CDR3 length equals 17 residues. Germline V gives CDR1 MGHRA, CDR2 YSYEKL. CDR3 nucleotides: TGCGCCAGCAGCCAAGATAGGCGGCGGGGGACCTCTCATGAGCAGTTCTTC. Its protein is CASSQDRRRGTSHEQFF.

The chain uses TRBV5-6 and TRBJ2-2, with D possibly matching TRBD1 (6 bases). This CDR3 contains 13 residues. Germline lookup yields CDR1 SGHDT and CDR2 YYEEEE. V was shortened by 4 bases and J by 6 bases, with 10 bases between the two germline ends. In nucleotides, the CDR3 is TGTGCCAGCAGCCCCAGGGGTTCCGGGGAGCTGTTTTTT. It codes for CASSPRGSGELFF.

CDR3 DNA sequence: TGTGCCAGCAGCTTAAGCGGGGGGGGTAGCGGCTACACCTTC. Translating it yields CASSLSGGGSGYTF. This chain connects TRBV7-2 to TRBJ1-2, with D tentatively TRBD1 (5 bases). The germline CDR1 and CDR2 sequences are SGHTA and FQGNSA. V was clipped by 2 bases and J by 8 bases, with 15 bases between them. The CDR3 covers 14 residues.

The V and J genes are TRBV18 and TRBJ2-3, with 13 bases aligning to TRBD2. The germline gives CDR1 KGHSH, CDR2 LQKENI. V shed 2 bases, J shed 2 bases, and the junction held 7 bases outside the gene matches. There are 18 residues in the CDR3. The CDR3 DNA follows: TGTGCCAGCTCACCATATACCGGGACTAGCGGGATCACAGATACGCAGTATTTT. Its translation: CASSPYTGTSGITDTQYF.

Written as DNA, the CDR3 is TGTGCCAGCAGCTTAGATGGGTGGGGACAGGCGCGCGAGCAGTACTTC. It specifies CASSLDGWGQAREQYF. This chain connects TRBV7-2 to TRBJ2-7; 8 nucleotides match TRBD1. The length of the CDR3 is 16 residues. Trimming at V came to 1 base and at J to 6 bases, leaving 11 bases not matched to a gene. Germline loops: CDR1 SGHTA, CDR2 FQGNSA.

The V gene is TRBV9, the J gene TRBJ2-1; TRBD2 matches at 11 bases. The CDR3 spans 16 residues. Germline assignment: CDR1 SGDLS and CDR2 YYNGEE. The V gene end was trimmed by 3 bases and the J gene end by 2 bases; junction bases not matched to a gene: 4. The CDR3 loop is CASSARLAGTYNEQFF. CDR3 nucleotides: TGTGCCAGCAGCGCCAGACTAGCGGGAACCTACAATGAGCAGTTCTTC. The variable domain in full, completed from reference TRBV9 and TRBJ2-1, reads DSGVTQTPKHLITATGQRVTLRCSPRSGDLSVYWYQQSLDQGLQFLIQYYNGEERAKGNILERFSAQQFPDLHSELNLSSLELGDSALYFCASSARLAGTYNEQFFGPGTRLTVL.

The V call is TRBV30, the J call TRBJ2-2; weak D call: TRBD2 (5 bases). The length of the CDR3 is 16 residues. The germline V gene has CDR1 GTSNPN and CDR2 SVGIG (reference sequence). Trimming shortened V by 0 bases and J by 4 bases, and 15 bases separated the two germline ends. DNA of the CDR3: TGTGCCTGGAGTGTAGGCAGGACCGGAGGCACCGGGGAGCTGTTTTTT. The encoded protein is CAWSVGRTGGTGELFF. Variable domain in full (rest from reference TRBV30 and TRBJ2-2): SQTIHQWPATLVQPVGSPLSLECTVEGTSNPNLYWYRQAAGRGLQLLFYSVGIGQISSEVPQNLSASRPQDRQFILSSKKLLLSDSGFYLCAWSVGRTGGTGELFFGEGSRLTVL.

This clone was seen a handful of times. CDR3 sequence (DNA): TGTGCCAGCAGCCGGGGACTAGCGACAGATACGCAGTATTTT. Translated: CASSRGLATDTQYF. The chain carries TRBV4-2 and TRBJ2-3; 10 bases align to TRBD2. The V segment lost 4 bases and the J segment 3 bases; nucleotides outside the gene matches: 1. The CDR3 is made up of 14 amino acids. From germline, CDR1 is LGHNA and CDR2 YNFKEQ.

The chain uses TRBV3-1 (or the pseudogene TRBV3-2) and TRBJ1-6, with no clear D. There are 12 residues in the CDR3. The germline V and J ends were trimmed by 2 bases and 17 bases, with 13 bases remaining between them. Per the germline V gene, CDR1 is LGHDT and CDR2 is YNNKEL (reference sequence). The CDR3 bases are TGTGCCAGCAGCCAATCAACCGGGATTTTCCACTTT. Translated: CASSQSTGIFHF.

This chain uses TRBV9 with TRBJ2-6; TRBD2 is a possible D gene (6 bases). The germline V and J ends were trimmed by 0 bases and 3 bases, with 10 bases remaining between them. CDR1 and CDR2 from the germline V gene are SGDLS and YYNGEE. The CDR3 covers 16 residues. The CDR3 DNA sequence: TGTGCCAGCAGCGTAGGTGCGGGGTTTGGGGCCAACGTCCTGACTTTC. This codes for CASSVGAGFGANVLTF.

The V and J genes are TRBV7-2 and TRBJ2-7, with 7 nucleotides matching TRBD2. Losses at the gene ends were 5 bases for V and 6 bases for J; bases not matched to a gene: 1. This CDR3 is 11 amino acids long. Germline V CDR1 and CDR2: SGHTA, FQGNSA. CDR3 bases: TGTGCCAGCAGCCGCGGGGGCGAGCAGTACTTC. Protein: CASSRGGEQYF. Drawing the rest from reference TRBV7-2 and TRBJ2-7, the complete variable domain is GAGVSQSPSNKVTEKGKDVELRCDPISGHTALYWYRQSLGQGLEFLIYFQGNSAPDKSGLPSDRFSAERTGGSVSTLTIQRTQQEDSAVYLCASSRGGEQYFGPGTRLTVT.

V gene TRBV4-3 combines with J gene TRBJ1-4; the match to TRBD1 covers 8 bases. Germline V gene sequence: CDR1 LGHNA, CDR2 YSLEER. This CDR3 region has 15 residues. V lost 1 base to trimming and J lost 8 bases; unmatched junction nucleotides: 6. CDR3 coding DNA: TGCGCCAGCAGCCAAGGACAGGGGTGGTTAGAAAAACTGTTTTTT. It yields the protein CASSQGQGWLEKLFF.

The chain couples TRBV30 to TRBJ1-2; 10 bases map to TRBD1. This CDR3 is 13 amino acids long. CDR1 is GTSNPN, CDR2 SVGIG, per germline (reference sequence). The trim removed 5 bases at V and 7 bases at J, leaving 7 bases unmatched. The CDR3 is CAWWTGGAAGYTF. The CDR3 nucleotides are TGTGCCTGGTGGACAGGGGGGGCGGCTGGCTACACCTTC.

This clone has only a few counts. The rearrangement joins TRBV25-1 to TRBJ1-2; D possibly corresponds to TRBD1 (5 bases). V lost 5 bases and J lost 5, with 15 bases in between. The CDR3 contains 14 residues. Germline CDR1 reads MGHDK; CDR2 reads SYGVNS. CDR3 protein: CASSPPGQKYGYTF. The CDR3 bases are TGTGCCAGCAGTCCTCCCGGACAAAAATATGGCTACACCTTC.

DNA for the CDR3: TGTGCCAGCAGCCGACAGGGGGCCGTCGGGGAGCTGTTTTTT. This gives the protein CASSRQGAVGELFF. The chain is built from TRBV13 and TRBJ2-2; 10 bases match TRBD1. CDR1 is PRHDT, CDR2 FYEKMQ, per germline (reference sequence). The junction had 4 bases not matched to a gene; V was cut back by 5 bases and J by 7 bases. CDR3 size: 14 residues. The full variable domain, rest sourced from reference TRBV13 and TRBJ2-2, is AAGVIQSPRHLIKEKRETATLKCYPIPRHDTVYWYQQGPGQDPQFLISFYEKMQSDKGSIPDRFSAQQFSDYHSELNMSSLELGDSALYFCASSRQGAVGELFFGEGSRLTVL.

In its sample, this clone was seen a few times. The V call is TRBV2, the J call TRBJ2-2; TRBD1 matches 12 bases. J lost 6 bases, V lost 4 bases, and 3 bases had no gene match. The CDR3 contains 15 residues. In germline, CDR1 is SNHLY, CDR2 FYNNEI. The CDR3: CASSGGQGASGELFF. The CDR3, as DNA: TGTGCCAGCAGTGGGGGACAGGGGGCCTCCGGGGAGCTGTTTTTT.

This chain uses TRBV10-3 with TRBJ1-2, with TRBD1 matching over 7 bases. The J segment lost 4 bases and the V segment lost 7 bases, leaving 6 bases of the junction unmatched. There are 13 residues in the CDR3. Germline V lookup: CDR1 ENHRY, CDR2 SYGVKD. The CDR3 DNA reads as TGTGCCATCACCCCCGACAGGGCCTATGGCTACACCTTC. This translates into CAITPDRAYGYTF.

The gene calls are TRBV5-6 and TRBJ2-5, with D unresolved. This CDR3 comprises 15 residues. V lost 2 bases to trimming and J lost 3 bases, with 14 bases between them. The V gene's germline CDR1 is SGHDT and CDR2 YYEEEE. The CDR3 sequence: CASSFYSNNEETQYF. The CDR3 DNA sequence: TGTGCCAGCAGCTTTTATTCGAACAACGAAGAGACCCAGTACTTC.

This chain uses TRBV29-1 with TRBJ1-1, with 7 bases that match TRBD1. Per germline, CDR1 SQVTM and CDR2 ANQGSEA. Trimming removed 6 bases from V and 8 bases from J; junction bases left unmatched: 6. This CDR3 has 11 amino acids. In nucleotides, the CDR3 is TGCAGCGTCGCAGGGGGATTAGAAGCTTTCTTT. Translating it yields CSVAGGLEAFF.

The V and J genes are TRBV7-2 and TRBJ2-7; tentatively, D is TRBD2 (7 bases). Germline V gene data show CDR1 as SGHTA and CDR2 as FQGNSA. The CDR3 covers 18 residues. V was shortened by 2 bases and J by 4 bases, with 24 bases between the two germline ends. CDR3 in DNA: TGTGCCAGCAGCTTATCGGGTTCAATGGGGGGGGCCACATACGAGCAGTACTTC. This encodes CASSLSGSMGGATYEQYF.

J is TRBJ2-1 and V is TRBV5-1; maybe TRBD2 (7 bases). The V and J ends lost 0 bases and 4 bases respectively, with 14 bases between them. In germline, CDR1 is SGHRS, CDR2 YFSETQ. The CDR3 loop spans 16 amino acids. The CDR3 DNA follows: TGCGCCAGCAGCTTGGTAGGGGGGGCCGCTTACAATGAGCAGTTCTTC. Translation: CASSLVGGAAYNEQFF.

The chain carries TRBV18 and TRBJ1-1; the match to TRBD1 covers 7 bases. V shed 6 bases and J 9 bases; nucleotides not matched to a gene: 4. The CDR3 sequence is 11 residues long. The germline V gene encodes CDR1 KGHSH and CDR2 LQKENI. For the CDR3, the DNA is TGTGCCAGCTCCGGGACAGTACAAGCTTTCTTT. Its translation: CASSGTVQAFF.

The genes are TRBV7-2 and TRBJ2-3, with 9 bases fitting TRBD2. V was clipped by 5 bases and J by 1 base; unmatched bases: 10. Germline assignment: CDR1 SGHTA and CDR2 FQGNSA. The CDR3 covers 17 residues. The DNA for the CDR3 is TGTGCCAGCAGCCCACCAGGCGGGGGGGCCGGCACAGATACGCAGTATTTT. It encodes CASSPPGGGAGTDTQYF.

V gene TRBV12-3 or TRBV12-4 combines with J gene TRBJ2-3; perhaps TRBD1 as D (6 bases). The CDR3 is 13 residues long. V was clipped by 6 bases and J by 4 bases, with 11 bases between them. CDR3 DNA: TGTGCCAGCAGCTCCAGGGGACCAGATACGCAGTATTTT. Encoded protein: CASSSRGPDTQYF.

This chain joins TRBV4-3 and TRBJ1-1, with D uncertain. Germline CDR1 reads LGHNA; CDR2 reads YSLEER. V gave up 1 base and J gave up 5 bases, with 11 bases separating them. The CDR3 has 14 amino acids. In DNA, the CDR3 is TGCGCCAGCAGCCAAGGTATCCGGGGAACTGAAGCTTTCTTT. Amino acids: CASSQGIRGTEAFF.

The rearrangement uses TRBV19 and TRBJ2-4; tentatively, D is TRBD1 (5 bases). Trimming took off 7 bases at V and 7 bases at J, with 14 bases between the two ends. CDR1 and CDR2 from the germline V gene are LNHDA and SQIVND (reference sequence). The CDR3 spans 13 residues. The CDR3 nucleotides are TGTGCCAGTACCAAAACGCAGGGTAACATTCAGTACTTC. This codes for CASTKTQGNIQYF.

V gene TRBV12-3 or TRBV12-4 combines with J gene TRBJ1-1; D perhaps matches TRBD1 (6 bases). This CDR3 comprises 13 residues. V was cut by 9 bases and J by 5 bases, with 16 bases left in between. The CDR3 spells CASYKGDATEAFF. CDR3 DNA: TGTGCCAGTTATAAGGGGGACGCGACTGAAGCTTTCTTT.

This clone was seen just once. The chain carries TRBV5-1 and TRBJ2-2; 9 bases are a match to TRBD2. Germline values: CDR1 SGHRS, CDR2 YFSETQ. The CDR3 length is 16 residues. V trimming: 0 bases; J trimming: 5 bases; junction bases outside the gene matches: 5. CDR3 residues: CASSLVAGGPTGELFF. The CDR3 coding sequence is TGCGCCAGCAGCTTGGTTGCGGGGGGGCCTACCGGGGAGCTGTTTTTT.